Listed below are T cell receptor beta chains from one sample, sequenced in a study of vaccination and CD4 T cells after COVID-19. Their antigen targets remain unknown. TCRdb redid the calling of the PCR reads with MiXCR, one entry per CDR3 protein. The sample yields fewer than 25,000 distinct CDR3 sequences, more than 30% seen once. The sequencing here drew on CD4+ T cells from blood, cultured in vitro, taken about 7 months after SARS-CoV-2 vaccination. The origin of the receptors is a human donor who had recovered from COVID-19. CDR3s include the opening cysteine and the closing phenylalanine or tryptophan. Each record gives: CDR3 protein, CDR3 DNA, J gene, D gene, clone size, V gene. A D gene is named only where the DNA matches it firmly. Rows may omit the clone size; those that give it use once, few, many or a size class.

CASSLSRARPNYGYTF TGTGCCAGCAGCTTAAGTAGGGCCAGGCCTAACTATGGCTACACCTTC TRBJ1-2 NA few TRBV7-8
CAITPGGSYNSPLHF TGTGCCATCACGCCCGGCGGCTCCTATAATTCACCCCTCCACTTT TRBJ1-6 NA NA TRBV10-3
CATSDDSGRGFANEQFF TGTGCCACCAGTGATGATAGCGGGAGGGGGTTTGCTAATGAGCAGTTCTTC TRBJ2-1 TRBD2 NA TRBV24-1
CASTRSGGRNGYTF TGTGCCAGCACCCGTAGCGGGGGGCGGAATGGCTACACCTTC TRBJ1-2 NA few TRBV28
CSAMGQPYEQYF TGCAGTGCTATGGGACAACCTTACGAGCAGTACTTC TRBJ2-7 NA few TRBV20-1
CASSLGSNQPQHF TGTGCCAGCAGTTTGGGTAGCAATCAGCCCCAGCATTTT TRBJ1-5 NA medium-sized TRBV27
CASSRPSRANYEQYF TGTGCCAGCAGTAGACCTAGTCGGGCCAACTACGAGCAGTACTTC TRBJ2-7 NA NA TRBV6-1
CASSLALPNTEAFF TGTGCCAGCAGCTTAGCGCTACCGAACACTGAAGCTTTCTTT TRBJ1-1 NA few TRBV7-2
CSVVLGIWNTEAFF TGCAGCGTTGTATTAGGGATATGGAACACTGAAGCTTTCTTT TRBJ1-1 NA NA TRBV29-1
CASSSARGLAGGTDTQYF TGCGCCAGCAGCTCGGCGAGGGGACTAGCGGGAGGCACAGATACGCAGTATTTT TRBJ2-3 TRBD2 few TRBV5-1
CASSGGQALRVREQYF TGTGCCAGCAGTGGCGGACAGGCCCTGAGAGTTCGGGAGCAGTACTTC TRBJ2-7 TRBD1 NA TRBV6-1
CASSFRAGNYNEQFF TGTGCCAGCAGCTTCAGAGCGGGAAACTACAATGAGCAGTTCTTC TRBJ2-1 TRBD2 NA TRBV7-6
CASSSAGVETQYF TGTGCCAGCAGCTCCGCAGGGGTGGAGACCCAGTACTTC TRBJ2-5 NA few TRBV7-3
CSAPPTSGSLGTQYF TGCAGTGCTCCGCCGACTAGCGGGTCTCTAGGGACCCAGTACTTC TRBJ2-5 TRBD2 NA TRBV20-1
CSAREGGDTEAFF TGCAGTGCTAGAGAAGGGGGGGACACTGAAGCTTTCTTT TRBJ1-1 NA NA TRBV20-1
CSARVLPHSYEQYF TGCAGTGCTAGAGTACTCCCTCACTCCTACGAGCAGTACTTC TRBJ2-7 NA few TRBV20-1
CASSLERTGDTEAFF TGTGCCAGCAGCTTAGAGCGGACAGGCGACACTGAAGCTTTCTTT TRBJ1-1 TRBD1 NA TRBV7-2
CASSVLGGVGVEETQYF TGTGCCAGCAGCGTATTAGGGGGGGTAGGGGTAGAGGAGACCCAGTACTTC TRBJ2-5 NA NA TRBV11-2
CSVVPGLAAQETQYF TGCAGTGTCGTCCCGGGACTAGCGGCCCAAGAGACCCAGTACTTC TRBJ2-5 TRBD2 NA TRBV20-1
CASSNGERERYEQYF TGTGCCAGCAGCAACGGGGAGCGGGAACGCTACGAGCAGTACTTC TRBJ2-7 TRBD2 NA TRBV5-4
CASSFPGDLTPFF TGTGCCAGCAGCTTCCCCGGGGACCTTACCCCGTTCTTC TRBJ2-1 NA few TRBV7-9
CASSLSLGNQPQHF TGTGCCAGCAGCTTAAGCCTGGGCAATCAGCCCCAGCATTTT TRBJ1-5 NA NA TRBV7-2
CASSYSKGQKAYTF TGTGCCAGCAGTTACTCGAAGGGACAGAAAGCCTACACCTTC TRBJ1-2 TRBD1 NA TRBV6-2/TRBV6-3
CASSLTPRSISYNEQFF TGTGCCAGCAGCTTGACTCCTAGGAGTATCTCCTACAATGAGCAGTTCTTC TRBJ2-1 NA NA TRBV7-2
CASSYSTGLADTQYF TGTGCCAGCAGTTACTCGACAGGGTTGGCAGATACGCAGTATTTT TRBJ2-3 TRBD1 NA TRBV6-5
CATMETILAGVTDTQYF TGTGCCACCATGGAAACGATACTAGCGGGAGTTACAGATACGCAGTATTTT TRBJ2-3 TRBD2 NA TRBV10-3
CSASGGINTEAFF TGCAGTGCTAGTGGGGGGATTAACACTGAAGCTTTCTTT TRBJ1-1 NA medium-sized TRBV20-1
CASSRRTDHEQYF TGTGCCAGCAGCCGCCGGACCGACCACGAGCAGTACTTC TRBJ2-7 NA few TRBV7-9
CASSQGLVGNEQFF TGCGCCAGCAGCCAAGGCCTAGTAGGCAATGAGCAGTTCTTC TRBJ2-1 NA NA TRBV4-1
CASSLWTGTEANYGYTF TGTGCCAGCAGTTTATGGACAGGGACAGAAGCTAACTATGGCTACACCTTC TRBJ1-2 TRBD1 NA TRBV28
CASSGTSGTDTQYF TGTGCCAGCAGTGGGACTAGCGGCACAGATACGCAGTATTTT TRBJ2-3 TRBD2 NA TRBV6-4
CASTAGSETQYF TGTGCCAGCACCGCAGGGTCCGAGACCCAGTACTTC TRBJ2-5 NA medium-sized TRBV6-1
CSARDRGRARETQYF TGCAGTGCTAGAGATAGGGGGAGGGCCAGAGAGACCCAGTACTTC TRBJ2-5 NA few TRBV20-1
CASSYGTGRYEQFF TGTGCCAGCAGTTATGGGACAGGGCGTTATGAGCAGTTCTTC TRBJ2-1 TRBD1 NA TRBV6-5
CASSYLGTGDGESGGYTF TGTGCCAGCAGTTACCTTGGGACAGGGGATGGGGAATCCGGTGGCTACACCTTC TRBJ1-2 TRBD1 medium-sized TRBV6-5